This TCR beta chain was sequenced during a study of T cell repertoires in cytomegalovirus infection. Study context: Recently described HLA-C-restricted plus well-studied HLA-B-restricted CMV epitopes were used. Overall study findings and caveats: Individuals carrying CMV plus the relevant HLA were identified by cumulative frequency of public TCR beta families.

V lost 4 bases and J lost 0; bases outside the gene matches: 1. The CDR3 has 14 amino acids. Germline CDR1 reads MGHRA; CDR2 reads YSYEKL. TCRdb re-called the reads through MiXCR, storing one row per CDR3 protein. The table shows approximately 89,000 distinct CDR3 sequences, with less than 30% occurring only once. This clonotype appeared many times. Its antigen is as yet unknown. The sequencing here drew on CD8+ T cells from cultured PBMCs, taken from culture after CMV antigen stimulation. The genes are TRBV4-1 and TRBJ2-7; the match to TRBD1 covers 9 bases. This TCR came from a human donor in good health (CMV status not recorded). Some clones in this sample may be carry-over from other donors' samples. The CDR3 sequence: CASSPGQGSYEQYF. DNA of the CDR3: TGCGCCAGCAGCCCGGGACAGGGCTCCTACGAGCAGTACTTC.